These T cell receptor beta chains were read from a single sample in a study of T cell repertoires in cytomegalovirus infection. Via MiXCR, TCRdb re-called the reads, giving one row per CDR3 protein. The data show fewer than 550,000 distinct CDR3 sequences, with about 15% seen just once and 20% to 30% held by the top ten. Specimen: CD8+ T cells from PBMCs. The origin of the receptors is a human donor in good health (CMV status not recorded). Some clones in this sample may be carry-over from other donors' samples. CDR3s include the opening cysteine and the closing phenylalanine or tryptophan. Fields, in order: clone size, CDR3 length, V gene, D gene, J gene, CDR3 DNA, CDR3 protein. A D gene is named only where the DNA matches it firmly. Clone size appears in some rows only: once, few, many, or a class for an expanded clone.

>few|14|TRBV2|.|TRBJ1-2
TGTGCCAGCAGTGAGAGGGCGGGCGACTATGGCTACACCTTC
CASSERAGDYGYTF
>many|15|TRBV28|TRBD2|TRBJ2-7
TGTGCCAGCAGTATAGCGGGAGGGGAAACCTACGAGCAGTACTTC
CASSIAGGETYEQYF
>few|14|TRBV7-6|.|TRBJ2-1
TGTGCCAGCAGCTTAATAACAGCTGGAGATGAGCAGTTCTTC
CASSLITAGDEQFF
>many|15|TRBV27|.|TRBJ2-5
TGTGCCAGCACCACCGGACAGGGAGGGCAAGAGACCCAGTACTTC
CASTTGQGGQETQYF
>many|15|TRBV11-2|.|TRBJ2-7
TGTGCCAGCAGCTTAGAACCTTCACCCGCCTACGAGCAGTACTTC
CASSLEPSPAYEQYF
>many|16|TRBV7-6|TRBD2|TRBJ2-1
TGTGCCAGCAGCCCCCACGGGAGGAGCTCCTACAATGAGCAGTTCTTC
CASSPHGRSSYNEQFF
>few|15|TRBV5-1|TRBD2|TRBJ2-1
TGCGCCAGCAGCGAAACTAGCGCCTCCTACAATGAGCAGTTCTTC
CASSETSASYNEQFF
>many|14|TRBV7-9|TRBD1|TRBJ1-1
TGTGCCAGCAGCGACGGACAGGGTAGCACTGAAGCTTTCTTT
CASSDGQGSTEAFF
>many|15|TRBV6-1|TRBD2|TRBJ2-1
TGTGCCAGCAGGTTAACTAGCGGGACCCTCTCCGAGCAGTTCTTC
CASRLTSGTLSEQFF
>.|13|TRBV9|.|TRBJ1-5
TGTGCCAGCAGCCCTAGCGGGGGTGGGCCCCAGCATTTT
CASSPSGGGPQHF
>few|15|TRBV27|TRBD2|TRBJ2-5
TGTGCCAGCAGTTTAAGTGCGGGGGAGCAAGAGACCCAGTACTTC
CASSLSAGEQETQYF
>many|12|TRBV2|.|TRBJ1-2
TGTGCCAGCAAAGAAGGCACGGGTGGCTACACCTTC
CASKEGTGGYTF
>.|14|TRBV24-1|.|TRBJ2-7
TGTGCCACCAGTGGGGGACGGTGGGGTGGCGAGCAGTACTTC
CATSGGRWGGEQYF
>few|17|TRBV6-1|.|TRBJ1-1
TGTGCCAGCAATCCTACCAGGACAGCCACGGGAAACACTGAAGCTTTCTTT
CASNPTRTATGNTEAFF
>few|16|TRBV7-9|TRBD1|TRBJ2-2
TGTGCCAGCAGCTTACCCGACAGGGGGAACACCGGGGAGCTGTTTTTT
CASSLPDRGNTGELFF
>.|13|TRBV15|.|TRBJ2-1
TGTGCCACCACCCTCCCCAGCTACAATGAGCAGTTCTTC
CATTLPSYNEQFF
>.|15|TRBV4-1|.|TRBJ2-1
TGCGCCAGCAGCCAAGGACAAACCTCCTACAATGAGCAGTTCTTC
CASSQGQTSYNEQFF
>few|15|TRBV19|.|TRBJ2-7
TGTGCCAGTCTGAAGGAGGGCATGCGCTCCTACGAGCAGTACTTC
CASLKEGMRSYEQYF
>many|15|TRBV7-9|.|TRBJ2-7
TGTGCCAGCATCCCCCCCGGGGGGCCCTCCTACGAGCAGTACTTC
CASIPPGGPSYEQYF
>many|14|TRBV11-2|.|TRBJ1-2
TGTGCCAGCAGCCCTACCCCAGGCCTCCGCGGCTACACCTTC
CASSPTPGLRGYTF
>.|16|TRBV5-1|TRBD1|TRBJ2-2
TGCGCCAGTTTCCCCCCGGGGACAGGGAGAGCCGGGGAGCTGTTTTTT
CASFPPGTGRAGELFF
>few|15|TRBV6-5|.|TRBJ1-3
TGTGCCAGCAGTTACGGGGAGGCCGCTGGAAACACCATATATTTT
CASSYGEAAGNTIYF
>many|13|TRBV5-5|TRBD1|TRBJ2-7
TGTGCCAGCAGCACAGGACAGGGCTACGAGCAGTACTTC
CASSTGQGYEQYF
>many|14|TRBV7-8|.|TRBJ2-1
TGTGCCAGCAGCTTCCCCGGGTTCAGATATGAGCAGTTCTTC
CASSFPGFRYEQFF
>.|13|TRBV5-1|.|TRBJ1-2
TGCGCCAGCAGCTTGGGCGGGACAACCGGCTACACCTTC
CASSLGGTTGYTF
>.|15|TRBV7-9|TRBD2|TRBJ2-5
TGTGCCAGCACCCCGGGGGGGGCCCCACAAGAGACCCAGTACTTC
CASTPGGAPQETQYF
>few|15|TRBV29-1|.|TRBJ2-6
TGCAGCGGAATACTTCGAAGCTCTGGGGCCAACGTCCTGACTTTC
CSGILRSSGANVLTF
>many|17|TRBV19|TRBD1|TRBJ2-1
TGTGCCAGTAGTATACCCCCCGACAGGGTTTCCTACAATGAGCAGTTCTTC
CASSIPPDRVSYNEQFF